These T cell receptor beta chains were read from a single sample in a study of blood T cell repertoires in COVID-19. The protocol was immunoSEQ multiplex PCR, while the TCRdb copy is restricted to in-frame clones and leaves out a portion. The data contain over 350,000 clones, nearly 90% of them singletons. The sample comprised PBMCs or T cells enriched from blood (not recorded which). The receptor source for this set is a woman between 18 and 29 years old with acute COVID-19. CDR3s include the opening cysteine and the closing phenylalanine or tryptophan. Fields, in order: V gene, clone size, J gene, D gene, CDR3 protein, CDR3 DNA. A D gene is named only where the DNA matches it firmly. Size tells how often a clone was seen (once, few, many) or the class of an expanded clone, and some rows leave it out.

>TRBV19|-|TRBJ2-7|-
CASSKLVLGEQYF
TGTGCCAGTAGCAAACTAGTTTTGGGCGAGCAGTACTTC
>TRBV15|-|TRBJ1-6|-
CATSLRDYNSPLHF
TGTGCCACCAGCCTCCGAGACTATAATTCACCCCTCCACTTT
>TRBV7-4|-|TRBJ2-7|TRBD1
CASSLDRGLYEQYF
TGTGCCAGCAGCTTAGACAGGGGGCTGTACGAGCAGTACTTC
>TRBV25-1|many|TRBJ1-2|-
CASSESDSYGYTF
TGTGCCAGCAGTGAGTCGGACTCGTATGGCTACACCTTC
>TRBV4-2|-|TRBJ1-2|-
CASSQEMVVQGGLGYGYTF
TGTGCCAGCAGCCAAGAGATGGTTGTGCAGGGAGGCTTGGGCTATGGCTACACCTTC
>TRBV7-9|-|TRBJ2-4|-
CASSPPPGAKNIQYF
TGTGCCAGCAGCCCGCCCCCAGGAGCCAAAAACATTCAGTACTTC
>TRBV9|-|TRBJ1-1|-
CASSDPQGLANTEAFF
TGTGCCAGCAGCGATCCACAGGGTTTGGCGAACACTGAAGCTTTCTTT
>TRBV30|-|TRBJ1-3|-
CAWSKGHRGNTIYF
TGTGCCTGGAGTAAGGGACACCGAGGAAACACCATATATTTT
>TRBV30|-|TRBJ1-5|-
CAWTKGVGAQPQHF
TGTGCCTGGACCAAAGGGGTTGGGGCTCAGCCCCAGCATTTT
>TRBV7-3|-|TRBJ2-1|TRBD2
CASSEYTGGSGYNEQFF
TGTGCCAGCAGCGAATACACGGGGGGGTCAGGGTACAATGAGCAGTTCTTC
>TRBV11-2|-|TRBJ2-5|TRBD1
CASSWTGGVETQYF
TGTGCCAGCAGCTGGACAGGGGGGGTTGAGACCCAGTACTTC
>TRBV9|-|TRBJ1-4|-
CASSVEAGLQEKLFF
TGTGCCAGCAGCGTAGAGGCGGGGCTTCAAGAAAAACTGTTTTTT
>TRBV27|-|TRBJ2-2|-
CASSPYLATGELFF
TGTGCCAGCAGTCCCTATCTAGCAACCGGGGAGCTGTTTTTT
>TRBV27|-|TRBJ2-7|-
CASRTNTGILNEQYF
TGTGCCAGCAGGACAAACACAGGGATTCTGAACGAGCAGTACTTC
>TRBV7-9|-|TRBJ2-7|-
CASSIDREAYEQYF
TGTGCCAGCAGCATTGACAGGGAGGCTTACGAGCAGTACTTC
>TRBV19|-|TRBJ2-3|-
CASSSERLDTQYF
TGTGCCAGTAGTAGCGAGCGCTTAGATACGCAGTATTTT
>TRBV5-1|-|TRBJ1-4|-
CASSLTGQINEKLFF
TGCGCCAGCAGCTTGACCGGACAGATCAATGAAAAACTGTTTTTT
>TRBV7-2|-|TRBJ2-7|TRBD2
CASNPAGSGYEQYF
TGTGCCAGCAACCCAGCGGGAAGCGGTTACGAGCAGTACTTC